Described below is a single TCR beta chain sequence and its context. No antigen is known for it. This sample is part of a study of T cell repertoires in cytomegalovirus infection. Each CDR3 protein gets one entry after TCRdb re-called the reads with MiXCR. The table lists 830,000 or so distinct CDR3 sequences, roughly 33% of them singletons. The V gene's germline CDR1 is MNHNS and CDR2 SASEGT. With 7 bases clipped from V and 5 bases from J, the junction kept 11 bases outside the gene matches. The CDR3 length is 15 residues. Whole-study findings and limits: Clonotypes of TCR beta that were HLA-C-restricted and CMV-specific dominated the ex vivo response.

Sample: cultured CD8+ T cells from PBMCs, taken from culture after CMV antigen stimulation. The source is a human donor in good health (CMV status not recorded). Some clones in this sample may be carry-over from other donors' samples. The gene calls are TRBV6-1 and TRBJ1-5, with 7 bases fitting TRBD1. CDR3 DNA sequence: TGTGCCAGCATTAACTCACAGGGGTGGGATCAGCCCCAGCATTTT. Translating gives CASINSQGWDQPQHF.